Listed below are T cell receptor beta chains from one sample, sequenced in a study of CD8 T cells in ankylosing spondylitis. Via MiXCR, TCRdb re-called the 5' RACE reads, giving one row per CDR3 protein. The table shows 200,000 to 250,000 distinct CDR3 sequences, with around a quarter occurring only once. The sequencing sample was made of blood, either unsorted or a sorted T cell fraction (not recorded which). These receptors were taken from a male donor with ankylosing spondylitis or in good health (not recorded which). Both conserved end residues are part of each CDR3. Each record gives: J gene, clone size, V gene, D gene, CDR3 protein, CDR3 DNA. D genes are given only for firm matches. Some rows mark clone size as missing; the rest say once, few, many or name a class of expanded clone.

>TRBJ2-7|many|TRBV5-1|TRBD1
CASSSSGTGGSEQYF
TGCGCCAGCAGCTCCTCCGGGACAGGGGGCTCCGAGCAGTACTTC
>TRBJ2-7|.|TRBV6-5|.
CASSYSDGETYEQYF
TGTGCCAGCAGTTACTCGGACGGGGAGACCTACGAGCAGTACTTC
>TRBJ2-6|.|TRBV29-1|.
CSAELPESGANVLTF
TGCAGCGCCGAACTTCCCGAGTCTGGGGCCAACGTCCTGACTTTC
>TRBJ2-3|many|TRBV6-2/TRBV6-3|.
CASSLQFGMDTQYF
TGTGCCAGCAGCCTCCAGTTCGGCATGGATACGCAGTATTTT
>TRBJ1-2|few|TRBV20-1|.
CRALGQSSNYGYTF
TGCAGGGCGCTAGGGCAATCGTCGAACTATGGCTACACCTTC
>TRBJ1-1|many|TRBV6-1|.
CASKVGVGTEAFF
TGTGCCAGCAAGGTAGGGGTTGGCACTGAAGCTTTCTTT
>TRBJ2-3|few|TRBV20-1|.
CSPKGDTQYF
TGCAGTCCTAAGGGGGATACGCAGTATTTT
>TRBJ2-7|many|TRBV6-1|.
CASSQGVKARVLSEQYF
TGTGCCAGCAGTCAAGGGGTGAAGGCCCGGGTTCTCAGCGAGCAGTACTTC
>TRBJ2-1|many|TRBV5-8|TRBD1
CASNEDRGHWQFF
TGTGCCAGCAACGAAGACAGGGGGCATTGGCAGTTCTTC
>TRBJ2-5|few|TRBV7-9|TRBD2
CASSLGLAGIQETQYF
TGTGCCAGCAGCCTTGGACTAGCGGGCATCCAAGAGACCCAGTACTTC
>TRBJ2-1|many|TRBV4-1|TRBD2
CASSQVVGGLAGNEQFF
TGCGCCAGCAGCCAAGTAGTAGGGGGACTAGCGGGTAATGAGCAGTTCTTC
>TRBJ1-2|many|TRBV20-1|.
CSATPGKGGYTF
TGCAGTGCTACCCCAGGGAAAGGTGGCTACACCTTC
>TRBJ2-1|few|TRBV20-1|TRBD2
CSARDPQRETVNEQFF
TGCAGTGCTAGAGATCCCCAGCGGGAGACGGTCAATGAGCAGTTCTTC
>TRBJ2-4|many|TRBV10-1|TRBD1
CASSPGQKNIQYF
TGCGCCAGCAGTCCGGGACAGAAAAACATTCAGTACTTC
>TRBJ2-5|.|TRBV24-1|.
CATSDPRDTPRETQYF
TGTGCCACCAGTGACCCTCGGGACACACCTAGGGAGACCCAGTACTTC
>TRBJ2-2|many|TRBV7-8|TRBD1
CASSSRQGANTGELFF
TGTGCCAGCAGCTCTCGACAGGGCGCGAACACCGGGGAGCTGTTTTTT
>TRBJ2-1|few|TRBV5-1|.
CASAGGVFGSYNEQFF
TGCGCCAGCGCCGGAGGGGTTTTTGGCTCCTACAATGAGCAGTTCTTC